This T cell receptor (beta chain) was retrieved from a study of molecular identifiers for immune sequencing clone quantification. Study-level results: More than 97% of effector molecules, versus under 1% of naive-cell molecules, belonged to clones above 20 RNA copies. Even with some 960,000 naive cells present, spiked Jurkat TCR RNA from one cell was reportedly detectable.

Libraries of naive CD8 cells were prepared from about 20,000 to 1,000,000 sorted cells using 10%, 30% or 50% RNA. The authors sorted naive CD8 T cells as CD8+CD4-CCR7+CD45RA+. Note on this clonotype: The antigen remains unidentified.

MiXCR, run by TCRdb on the PCR reads, gives a single entry per CDR3 protein. The data hold around 480,000 distinct CDR3 sequences, with 20% to 25% observed a single time. Sequenced input: naive CD8+ T cells from blood, with Jurkat cell RNA spiked in. The subset denotes: FACS-sorted CD8+CD4-CCR7+CD45RA+ naive T cells. The source of this sequence is a human donor in good health. Some libraries in this study had Jurkat cell RNA spiked in.

The CDR3 nucleotides read TGTGCCAGCAGCACCACAGAAGTTGAGGAGACCCAGTACTTC. Its translation is CASSTTEVEETQYF. The rearrangement joins TRBV13 to TRBJ2-5; no clear D gene. Trimming took 5 bases from V and 5 from J, leaving 15 bases between them. Germline V CDR1 and CDR2: PRHDT, FYEKMQ (reference sequence). The CDR3 covers 14 residues.